This T cell receptor beta chain derives from a study of blood T cell repertoires in COVID-19. In the original analysis: Amplification of reference gene primers was used by the study to estimate nucleated cell counts. Using immunoSEQ multiplex PCR, the repertoire was profiled, and TCRdb retains in-frame clones only, with some absent. Clone size and V and J calls were adopted from that table, with D and trimming inferred from the DNA. The table records about 270,000 clones, approximately 86% of them present only once. Self-reported history from a screening survey and questionnaire set each donor's cohort. Either two negative PCRs, clearance, or symptom resolution qualified Cohort 3 donors as recovered. Sequencing was done on a sample of PBMCs or T cells enriched from blood (not recorded which). The origin of this receptor is a woman aged 18-35 years who had recovered from COVID-19.

The CDR3 region has the DNA TGTGCCTGGACCTACAGGGGACCCCTCCACTTT. Translating gives CAWTYRGPLHF. This rearrangement joins TRBV30 to TRBJ1-6; TRBD1 matches 7 bases. The CDR3 is 11 residues long. The trim removed 4 bases at V and 12 bases at J, leaving 3 bases unmatched. The germline gives CDR1 GTSNPN, CDR2 SVGIG (reference sequence).